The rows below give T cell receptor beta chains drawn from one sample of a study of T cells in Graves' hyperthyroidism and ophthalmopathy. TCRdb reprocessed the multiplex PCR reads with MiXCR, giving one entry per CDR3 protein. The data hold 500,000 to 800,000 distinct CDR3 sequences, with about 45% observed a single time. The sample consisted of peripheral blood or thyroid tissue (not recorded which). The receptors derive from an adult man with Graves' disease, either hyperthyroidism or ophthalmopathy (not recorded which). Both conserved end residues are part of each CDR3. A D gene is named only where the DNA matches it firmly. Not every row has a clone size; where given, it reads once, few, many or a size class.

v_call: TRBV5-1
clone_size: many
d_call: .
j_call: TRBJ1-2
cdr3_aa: CASSLEDSYGYTF
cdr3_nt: TGCGCCAGCAGCTTGGAGGACAGCTATGGCTACACCTTC

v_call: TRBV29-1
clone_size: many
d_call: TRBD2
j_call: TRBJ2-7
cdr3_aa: CSAGGLAGTFSYEQYF
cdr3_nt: TGCAGCGCCGGGGGACTAGCGGGGACGTTCTCCTACGAGCAGTACTTC

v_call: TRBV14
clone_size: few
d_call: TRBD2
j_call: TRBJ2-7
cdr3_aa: CASSHESGLAGLYEQYF
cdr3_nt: TGTGCCAGCAGCCACGAATCGGGACTAGCGGGACTATACGAGCAGTACTTC

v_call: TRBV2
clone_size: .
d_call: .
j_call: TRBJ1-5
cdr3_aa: CASSSGGVGNQPQHF
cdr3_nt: TGTGCCAGCAGTAGTGGAGGGGTTGGCAATCAGCCCCAGCATTTT

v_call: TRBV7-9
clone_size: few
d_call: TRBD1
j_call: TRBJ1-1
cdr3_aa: CASSPPGTGPMNTEAFF
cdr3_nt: TGTGCCAGCAGCCCCCCTGGGACAGGACCAATGAACACTGAAGCTTTCTTT

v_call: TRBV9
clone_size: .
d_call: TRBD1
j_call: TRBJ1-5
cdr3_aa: CASSVGTGWNQPQHF
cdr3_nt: TGTGCCAGCAGCGTAGGGACAGGGTGGAATCAGCCCCAGCATTTT

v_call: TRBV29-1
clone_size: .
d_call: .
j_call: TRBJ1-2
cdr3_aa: CSVRDGAWTF
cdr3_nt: TGCAGCGTTAGGGACGGCGCCTGGACCTTC

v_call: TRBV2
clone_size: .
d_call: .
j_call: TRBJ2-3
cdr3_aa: CASSEVGGAGDTQYF
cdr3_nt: TGTGCCAGCAGTGAAGTAGGGGGGGCGGGGGATACGCAGTATTTT

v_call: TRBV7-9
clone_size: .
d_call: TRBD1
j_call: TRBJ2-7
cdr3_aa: CASSPLRGTGYEQYF
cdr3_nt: TGTGCCAGCAGTCCCCTCCGTGGGACAGGCTACGAGCAGTACTTC

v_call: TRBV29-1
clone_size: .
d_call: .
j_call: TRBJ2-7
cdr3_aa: CSSAQETYEQYF
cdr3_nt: TGCAGCAGTGCGCAGGAGACCTACGAGCAGTACTTC

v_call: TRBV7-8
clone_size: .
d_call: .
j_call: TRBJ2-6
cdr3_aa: CASSYPLANVLTF
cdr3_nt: TGTGCCAGCAGCTATCCCCTGGCCAACGTCCTGACTTTC

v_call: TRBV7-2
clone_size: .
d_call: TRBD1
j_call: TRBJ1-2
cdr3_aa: CASSLYTGGGYGYTF
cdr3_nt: TGTGCCAGCAGCCTATACACAGGGGGCGGGTATGGCTACACCTTC

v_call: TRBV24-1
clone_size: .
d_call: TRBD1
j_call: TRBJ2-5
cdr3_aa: CATSDMTGGKETQYF
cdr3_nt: TGTGCCACCAGTGATATGACAGGGGGAAAGGAGACCCAGTACTTC

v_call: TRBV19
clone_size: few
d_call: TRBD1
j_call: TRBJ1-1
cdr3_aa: CASSILRQGSAFF
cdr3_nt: TGTGCCAGTAGTATCCTAAGACAGGGTTCAGCTTTCTTT

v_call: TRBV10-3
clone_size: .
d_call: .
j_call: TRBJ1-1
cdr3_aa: CAICSASQTGGWTEAFF
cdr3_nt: .

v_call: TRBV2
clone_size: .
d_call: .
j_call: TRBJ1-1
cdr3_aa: CATLRDLNTEAFF
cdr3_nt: TGTGCCACCCTTCGGGACTTGAACACTGAAGCTTTCTTT

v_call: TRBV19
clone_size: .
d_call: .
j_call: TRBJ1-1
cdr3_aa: CASSVDPGESEAFF
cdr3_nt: TGTGCCAGTAGTGTGGACCCAGGAGAATCTGAAGCTTTCTTT

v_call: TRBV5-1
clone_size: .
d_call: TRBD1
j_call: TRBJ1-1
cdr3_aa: CASSLAGQREAFF
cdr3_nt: TGCGCCAGCAGCTTGGCGGGACAGCGAGAAGCTTTCTTT

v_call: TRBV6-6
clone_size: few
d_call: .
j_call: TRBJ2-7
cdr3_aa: CASSYQESSYEQYF
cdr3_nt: TGTGCCAGCAGTTACCAGGAGAGCTCCTACGAGCAGTACTTC

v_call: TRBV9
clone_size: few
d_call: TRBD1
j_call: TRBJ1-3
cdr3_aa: CASSPTGALSGNTIYF
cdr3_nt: TGTGCCAGCAGCCCGACAGGGGCGCTCTCTGGAAACACCATATATTTT

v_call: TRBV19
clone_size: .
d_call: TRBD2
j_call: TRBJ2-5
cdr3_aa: CASSTRTSGSPETQYF
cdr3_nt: TGTGCCAGTAGTACCCGGACTAGCGGGAGTCCAGAGACCCAGTACTTC

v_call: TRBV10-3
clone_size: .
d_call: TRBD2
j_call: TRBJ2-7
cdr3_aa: CAISGSGDSYEQYF
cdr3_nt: TGTGCCATCAGTGGTAGCGGGGACTCCTACGAGCAGTACTTC

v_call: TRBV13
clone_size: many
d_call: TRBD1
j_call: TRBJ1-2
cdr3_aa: CASSLEGTGILRGYTF
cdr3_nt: TGTGCCAGCAGCTTAGAAGGGACAGGCATCCTGAGAGGCTACACCTTC